Described below is a single T cell receptor (beta chain) sequence and its context. The antigen remains unidentified. The assay was immunoSEQ multiplex PCR, and TCRdb's table has in-frame clones only and misses some. This table holds approximately 210,000 clones, 94% found once. The data belong to a study of T cell responses to AZD1222 COVID-19 vaccine. Per germline, CDR1 SGHTA and CDR2 FQGTGA. CDR3 length: 13 residues. Losses at the gene ends were 8 bases for V and 3 bases for J; bases not matched to a gene: 5. Study outcomes and limitations: Spike was spanned by vaccine-associated CD4 TCRs, which were dominant at 160-218 and 743-854. Donors were largely white British and mainly female; clonal diversity was possibly underestimated. Reportedly, close to half of spike-specific TCRs are directed against unmutated variant regions. Increases in Spike-specific TCR breadth and depth were seen after two AZD1222 doses.

This clonotype originated in an adult who received the MenACWY meningococcal vaccine as a control. V is TRBV7-3 and J is TRBJ1-1; TRBD1 matches 8 bases. The sample was peripheral blood, taken 28 days after the second dose of the MenACWY control vaccine. In DNA form, the CDR3 reads TGTGCCAGCCAGACAGGGGAAGACACTGAAGCTTTCTTT. Translation: CASQTGEDTEAFF.